The clone carrying this TCR beta chain was recorded a few times. Enrolled through a virtual design, the participants were between about 18 and 100 years of age and came from 24 US areas. Clinical history as reported by participants underpinned cohort assignment. The CDR3 totals 14 residues. Trimming removed 3 bases from V and 3 bases from J; junction bases left unmatched: 2. Germline CDR1 is LGHNT and CDR2 is FRNRAP. Clones were sequenced by immunoSEQ multiplex PCR, and TCRdb holds only the in-frame ones, with some missing. The sample lists roughly 400,000 clones, roughly 90% occurring once. The sample originates from a study of blood T cell repertoires in COVID-19. Across the whole study: Some COVID-19 samples were acute and others convalescent; all came from the United States, Italy and Spain.

The chain links TRBV12-5 to TRBJ2-1; 7 positions agree with TRBD1. Sequenced input: PBMCs or T cells enriched from blood (not recorded which). The TCR comes from a woman between 40 and 50 years old with acute COVID-19. This CDR3 is CASGFRDSYNEQFF. The CDR3, as DNA: TGTGCTAGTGGTTTCCGGGACAGCTACAATGAGCAGTTCTTC.